Listed below are T cell receptor beta chains from one sample, sequenced in a study of control samples from healthy donors and cancer patients. TCRdb keeps only in-frame clones here, not all; method: immunoSEQ multiplex PCR. The table lists roughly 180,000 clones, over 85% of them singletons, with roughly 4% in the top ten. Source material: blood. The receptors come from an older woman in good health. Each CDR3 is given with its conserved first and last residue. For some rows the clone size is stated as once, few or many, or as a class when expanded; others skip it.

j_call clone_size v_call cdr3_aa
TRBJ2-3 few TRBV5-1 CASSNMGGGLTDTQYF
TRBJ1-4 NA TRBV11-2 CASSLGTGWRKLFF
TRBJ2-7 NA TRBV7-2 CASSLTDRADYEQYF
TRBJ1-5 few TRBV12-3/TRBV12-4 CASSYSSNQPQHF
TRBJ1-1 NA TRBV5-1 CASSFTGGRGDTEAFF
TRBJ1-1 NA TRBV18 CASSPIQGAQIGTEAFF
TRBJ1-6 NA TRBV11-2 CASSLAPGGTYNSPLHF
TRBJ1-2 NA TRBV25-1 CASSDGSGGASYGYTF
TRBJ1-2 NA TRBV7-9 CASSPKGDRAVGYTF
TRBJ2-3 NA TRBV19 CATKIPGGTDTQYF
TRBJ2-3 NA TRBV7-2 CASSFDSNTQYF
TRBJ1-1 NA TRBV5-4 CASSWTGETEAFF
TRBJ2-7 NA TRBV6-2/TRBV6-3 CASSYPGQAYEQYF
TRBJ2-5 NA TRBV19 CASRQGNGETQYF
TRBJ1-6 NA TRBV3-1/TRBV3-2 CASSEILSREIPLHF
TRBJ1-1 NA TRBV18 CASSANRDRGAFF
TRBJ1-6 NA TRBV19 CASGDRGLSPLHF
TRBJ1-1 NA TRBV5-4 CASSGPRGNTEAFF
TRBJ2-1 NA TRBV1 CTSSIEPGLAGGQLGYNEQFF
TRBJ1-6 NA TRBV2 CASNRDIDSPLHF
TRBJ1-1 NA TRBV2 CASSASGWAEAFF
TRBJ1-1 NA TRBV3-1/TRBV3-2 CARCGTVNTEAFF
TRBJ2-1 NA TRBV7-9 CASSLGGLALVSYNEQFF
TRBJ2-7 NA TRBV18 CASSPPLIQQYF
TRBJ1-2 NA TRBV5-1 CASSLQGYYGYTF
TRBJ1-2 NA TRBV10-3 CAISESGGVVGPPGGYGYTF
TRBJ1-2 NA TRBV3-1/TRBV3-2 CASSQWVGLLSGYTF
TRBJ2-3 NA TRBV4-1 CASSLLAGGYSDTQYF
TRBJ2-3 NA TRBV5-1 CASSLGVRSTDTQYF
TRBJ1-2 NA TRBV6-2/TRBV6-3 CASSFAAEGYTF
TRBJ1-2 NA TRBV7-9 CASSRQGNYGYTF
TRBJ1-1 NA TRBV20-1 CSASVQGVYTEAFF
TRBJ2-5 NA TRBV6-2/TRBV6-3 CASSPVVKTQYF
TRBJ1-1 NA TRBV10-3 CAIRSFGQKNTEAFF
TRBJ1-5 NA TRBV9 CASSVDSSNQPQHF
TRBJ2-2 NA TRBV19 CASSPGSSGGANTGELFF
TRBJ1-2 NA TRBV12-3/TRBV12-4 CASSLIYGYTF
TRBJ1-3 few TRBV6-5 CATQSSGNTIYF